This T cell receptor (beta chain) was observed in a study of early T cells in non-severe SARS-CoV-2 infection (dated by TCRdb to the early 2020s). For the study in its entirety: Because TCR sequencing was done on bulk RNA from unsorted whole blood, the alpha and beta chains could not be paired. Overall results and qualifications from the work: VDJdb matching was skewed toward anti-spike CD8 responses, so virus-specific expansions were likely underestimated and private and CD4 specificities were missed.

This clonotype showed up many times. The antigen this receptor binds is unknown. Base qualities are not recorded, but no much larger clone differs from it by a single base. The study was a case-control design nested within a healthcare worker cohort in London, UK, with weekly nasopharyngeal swab PCR tests and blood sampling. Healthcare workers were recruited during the week of the UK lockdown, between 23 and 31 March 2020, and followed weekly for up to about 15 weeks. The library came from 5' RACE. The run used a NextSeq 500. To correct for sequencing error and PCR bias, the TCR library protocol tagged individual cDNA molecules with unique molecular identifiers. TCR alpha and beta chains were both sequenced, and the abundances of alpha and beta sequences in each sample were closely correlated with each other. The study's own analysis went as follows. Decombinator V4 was used to annotate TCR sequences for V gene, J gene and CDR3. Expanded TCRs were defined as changing significantly between any two time points under a Poisson model with p below 0.0001. TCR abundances were normalised to the total number of TCRs sequenced per sample and were expressed as counts per million. TRAV1-2 paired with TRAJ12, TRAJ20 or TRAJ33 defined MAIT TCRs, while TRAV10 paired with TRAJ18 defined iNKT TCRs. VDJdb, accessed 1 November 2021, was searched for CMV, EBV and SARS-CoV-2 annotated TCRs, with TCRs annotated for multiple antigens excluded. TCRdb reran the public reads through fastp at Q25 and MiXCR, keeping productive beta chains. Each record represents a unique CDR3 protein, reported with the most common genes and DNA among its rows. For this entry, the V and J calls and clone size follow TCRdb and not the study's own pipeline. The sample table records fewer than 40,000 distinct CDR3 sequences; 5.4% of these occur just once. The ten largest clones add up to about a fifth of the sample.

The CDR3 runs 17 residues from the cysteine to the phenylalanine. Only the CDR3 part of the read is kept: 51 bases, read in frame from the first base. The junction carries 19 bases between V and J, which are trimmed by 2 bases and 3 bases respectively. The germline V gene yields KGHSH for CDR1 and LQKENI for CDR2. The sample taken for sequencing was whole blood. Here the chain combines TRBV18 and TRBJ1-1, with the identity of the D gene unclear. The clonotype was recovered from an adult who was a healthcare worker with PCR-confirmed SARS-CoV-2 infection or an uninfected control (not recorded which). The nucleotide sequence reads TGTGCCAGCTCACCATTAATACTGCCAGGTCTGGACACTGAAGCTTTCTTT. This translates into CASSPLILPGLDTEAFF.